This TCR beta chain emerged from a study of regulatory T cells. General study results and limits: In CD3G-deficient patients, conventional CD4+ T cells were enriched for hydrophobic CDR3 residues at positions 6 and 7. In patients, unique TRB V-J pairs were restricted and V/J usage skewed, especially in Tregs.

Autoimmunity was present in every CD3G-deficient patient, worse in two. Patients, 2 to 39 years old, had expanded memory T-cell proportions. CD4+ T cells were divided by sorting: CD25-high CD127-low Tregs, CD25-low CD127-high conventional cells. The PCR used 52 TRBV and 13 TRBJ primers. Sequencing used immunoSEQ multiplex PCR; TCRdb keeps in-frame clones, though not all of them. This sample has around 30,000 clones, with over 90% found just once. The germline V gene has CDR1 SGHRS and CDR2 YFSETQ. V shed 3 bases, J shed 7 bases, and the junction held 4 bases outside the gene matches. This CDR3 is 13 amino acids long. Turning to this clone: The antigen remains undetermined.

Source material: conventional CD4+ T cells sorted from blood. The TCR comes from a child aged 2 to 15 with CD3G deficiency. The V and J genes are TRBV5-1 and TRBJ2-1, with 7 bases that match TRBD1. The CDR3 DNA reads TGCGCCAGCAGCTCGACCAGGGGGAATGAGCAGTTCTTC. It translates to CASSSTRGNEQFF.